This T cell receptor beta chain was profiled in a study of T cell responses to AZD1222 COVID-19 vaccine. General observations from the study: Spike-specific TCR breadth rose after two AZD1222 doses, and depth rose as well. Of the AZD1222 recipients, only 5 to 7 were seropositive at baseline. Scientists sampled the repertoires only once the peak T cell response had passed. A mostly white British donor set with more females was recruited, and clonal diversity was possibly underestimated.

Trimming took 7 bases from V and 8 from J, leaving 15 bases between them. CDR1 and CDR2 (germline): SNHLY, FYNNEI. CDR3 size: 14 residues. Of note for this clone: Antigen: not known.

Method: immunoSEQ multiplex PCR; TCRdb's copy keeps in-frame clones and lacks some. The table records hundreds of thousands of clones, 85% to 95% of them present only once. Here the sequenced sample was peripheral blood, taken on day 0 of MenACWY control vaccination. This sequence joins TRBV2 and TRBJ1-6; D remains ambiguous. This TCR derives from an adult in good health. The chain's CDR3 is CASNGGAVYSPLHF. CDR3 in DNA: TGTGCCAGCAACGGAGGTGCGGTTTATTCACCCCTCCACTTT.